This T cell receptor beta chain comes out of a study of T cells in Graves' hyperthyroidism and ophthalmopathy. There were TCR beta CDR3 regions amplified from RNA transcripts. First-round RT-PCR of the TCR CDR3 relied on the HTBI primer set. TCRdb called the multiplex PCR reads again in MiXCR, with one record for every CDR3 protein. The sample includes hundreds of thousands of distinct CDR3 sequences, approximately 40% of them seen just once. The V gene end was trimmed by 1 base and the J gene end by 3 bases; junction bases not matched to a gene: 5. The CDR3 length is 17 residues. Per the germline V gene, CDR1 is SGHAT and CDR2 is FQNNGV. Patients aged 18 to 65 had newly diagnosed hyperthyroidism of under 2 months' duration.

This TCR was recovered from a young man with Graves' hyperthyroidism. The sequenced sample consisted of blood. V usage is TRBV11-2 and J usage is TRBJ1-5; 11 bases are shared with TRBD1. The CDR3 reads CASSLGGQGGDNQPQHF. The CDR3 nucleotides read TGTGCCAGCAGCTTAGGGGGACAGGGGGGCGACAATCAGCCCCAGCATTTT.